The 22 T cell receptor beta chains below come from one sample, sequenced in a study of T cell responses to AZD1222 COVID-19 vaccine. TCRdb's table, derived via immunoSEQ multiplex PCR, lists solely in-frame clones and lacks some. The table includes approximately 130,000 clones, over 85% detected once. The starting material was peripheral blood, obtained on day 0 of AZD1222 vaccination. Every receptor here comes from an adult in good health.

CDR3 sequence (DNA): TGTGCCAGCAGCTCCACAGGGTTTGAACCCCTCCACTTT. Translated, it gives CASSSTGFEPLHF. The V and J genes are TRBV7-2 and TRBJ1-6; the D gene is possibly TRBD1 (6 bases). Germline assignment: CDR1 SGHTA and CDR2 FQGNSA. Trimming cost V 4 bases and J 12 bases, with 13 bases left between them. The CDR3 sequence is 13 residues long.

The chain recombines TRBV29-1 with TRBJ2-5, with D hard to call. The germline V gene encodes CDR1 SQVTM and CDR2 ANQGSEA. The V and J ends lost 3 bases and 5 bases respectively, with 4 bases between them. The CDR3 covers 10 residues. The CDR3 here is CSVDEETQYF. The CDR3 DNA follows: TGCAGCGTTGATGAGGAGACCCAGTACTTC.

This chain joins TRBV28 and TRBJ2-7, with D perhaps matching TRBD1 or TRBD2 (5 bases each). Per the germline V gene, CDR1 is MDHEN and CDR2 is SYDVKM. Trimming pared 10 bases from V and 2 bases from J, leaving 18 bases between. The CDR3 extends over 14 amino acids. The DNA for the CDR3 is TGTGCCACCAAAGGAACACGGGGACCCTACGAGCAGTACTTC. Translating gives CATKGTRGPYEQYF.

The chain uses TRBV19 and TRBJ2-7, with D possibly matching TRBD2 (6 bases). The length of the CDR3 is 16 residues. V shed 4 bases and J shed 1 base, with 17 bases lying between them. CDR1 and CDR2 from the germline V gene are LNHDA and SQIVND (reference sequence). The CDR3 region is CASSKGPAGGSYEQYF. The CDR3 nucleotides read TGTGCCAGTAGTAAGGGGCCTGCCGGAGGGTCCTACGAGCAGTACTTC.

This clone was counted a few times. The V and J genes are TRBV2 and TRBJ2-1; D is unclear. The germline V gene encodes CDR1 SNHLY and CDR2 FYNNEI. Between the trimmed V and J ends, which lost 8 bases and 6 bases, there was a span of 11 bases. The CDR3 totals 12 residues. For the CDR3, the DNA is TGTGCCAGCGTAATATCGGGCAATGAGCAGTTCTTC. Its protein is CASVISGNEQFF.

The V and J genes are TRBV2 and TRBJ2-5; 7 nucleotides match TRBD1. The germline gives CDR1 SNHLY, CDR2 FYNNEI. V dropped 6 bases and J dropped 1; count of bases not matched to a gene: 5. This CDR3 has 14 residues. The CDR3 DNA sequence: TGTGCCAGCAGCACCTACAGGGGCCAAGAGACCCAGTACTTC. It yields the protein CASSTYRGQETQYF.

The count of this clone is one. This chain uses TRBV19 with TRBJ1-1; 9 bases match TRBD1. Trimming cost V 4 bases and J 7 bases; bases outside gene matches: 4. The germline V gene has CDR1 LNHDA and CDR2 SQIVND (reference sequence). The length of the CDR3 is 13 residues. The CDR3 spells CASSTSTGGEAFF. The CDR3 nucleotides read TGTGCCAGTAGTACCTCGACAGGGGGTGAAGCTTTCTTT.

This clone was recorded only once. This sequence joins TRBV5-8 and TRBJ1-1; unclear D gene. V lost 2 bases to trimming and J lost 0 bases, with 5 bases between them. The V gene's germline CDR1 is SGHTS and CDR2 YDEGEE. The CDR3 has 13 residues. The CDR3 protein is CASSFQMNTEAFF. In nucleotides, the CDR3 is TGTGCCAGCAGCTTTCAAATGAACACTGAAGCTTTCTTT.

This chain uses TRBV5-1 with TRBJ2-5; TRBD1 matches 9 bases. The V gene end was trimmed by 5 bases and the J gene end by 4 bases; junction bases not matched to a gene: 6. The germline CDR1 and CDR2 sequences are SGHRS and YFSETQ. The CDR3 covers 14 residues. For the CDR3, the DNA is TGCGCCAGCAGTCGGGACAGGGTGGGAGAGACCCAGTACTTC. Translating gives CASSRDRVGETQYF.

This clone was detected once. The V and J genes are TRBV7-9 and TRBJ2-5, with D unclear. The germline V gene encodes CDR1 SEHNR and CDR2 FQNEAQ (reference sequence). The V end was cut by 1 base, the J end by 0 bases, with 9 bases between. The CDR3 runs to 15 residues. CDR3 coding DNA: TGTGCCAGCAGCTTAGGAGTGGCGGACCAAGAGACCCAGTACTTC. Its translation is CASSLGVADQETQYF.

The CDR3 DNA reads as TGCGCCAGCCAAGAAGGGACTAGCGGGAGTCTTGGCTACAATGAGCAGTTCTTC. Its protein product is CASQEGTSGSLGYNEQFF. The chain recombines TRBV10-2 with TRBJ2-1, with 14 bases fitting TRBD2. V was clipped by 8 bases and J by 3 bases; unmatched bases: 12. Germline V gene lookup returns CDR1 WSHSY and CDR2 SAAADI. The CDR3 consists of 18 residues.

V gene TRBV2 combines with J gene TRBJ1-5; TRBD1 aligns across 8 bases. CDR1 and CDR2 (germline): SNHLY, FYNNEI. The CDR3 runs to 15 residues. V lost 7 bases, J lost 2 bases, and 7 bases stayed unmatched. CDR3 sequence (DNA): TGTGCCAGCAAGCTACTGGACAGGGGCAATCAGCCCCAGCATTTT. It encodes CASKLLDRGNQPQHF.

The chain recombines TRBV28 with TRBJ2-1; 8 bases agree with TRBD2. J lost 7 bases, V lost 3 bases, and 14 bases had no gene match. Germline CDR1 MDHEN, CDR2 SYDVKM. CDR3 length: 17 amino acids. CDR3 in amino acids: CASSFPTSGGPQNEQFF. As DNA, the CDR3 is TGTGCCAGCAGTTTTCCTACTTCGGGAGGGCCTCAAAATGAGCAGTTCTTC.

CDR3 sequence reads: CASSLVGGQDGYTF. CDR3 sequence (DNA): TGTGCCAGCAGTTTAGTGGGGGGTCAGGATGGCTACACCTTC. This chain links TRBV28 with TRBJ1-2; D is possibly TRBD1 (5 bases). CDR1 is MDHEN, CDR2 SYDVKM, per germline. V lost 2 bases and J 6 bases, leaving 13 bases between the germline ends. The CDR3 covers 14 residues.

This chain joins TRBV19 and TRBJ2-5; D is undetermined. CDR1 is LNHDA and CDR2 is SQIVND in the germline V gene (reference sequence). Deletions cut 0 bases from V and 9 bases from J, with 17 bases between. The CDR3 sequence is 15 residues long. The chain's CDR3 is CASSIDLVIMKSQYF. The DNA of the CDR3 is TGTGCCAGTAGTATAGATCTCGTTATTATGAAGTCCCAGTACTTC.

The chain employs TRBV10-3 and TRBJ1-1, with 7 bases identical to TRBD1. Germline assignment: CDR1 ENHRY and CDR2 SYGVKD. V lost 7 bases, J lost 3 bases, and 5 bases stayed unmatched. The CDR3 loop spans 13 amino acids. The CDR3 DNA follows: TGTGCCATCACCGAGCAGGGGGACACTGAAGCTTTCTTT. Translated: CAITEQGDTEAFF.

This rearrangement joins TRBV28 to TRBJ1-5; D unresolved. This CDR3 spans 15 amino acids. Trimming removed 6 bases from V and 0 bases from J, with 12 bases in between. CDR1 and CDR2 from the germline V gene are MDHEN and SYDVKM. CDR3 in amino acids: CASRLLPYSNQPQHF. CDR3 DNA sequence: TGTGCCAGCAGACTATTGCCTTATAGCAATCAGCCCCAGCATTTT. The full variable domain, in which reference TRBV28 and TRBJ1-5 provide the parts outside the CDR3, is DVKVTQSSRYLVKRTGEKVFLECVQDMDHENMFWYRQDPGLGLRLIYFSYDVKMKEKGDIPEGYSVSREKKERFSLILESASTNQTSMYLCASRLLPYSNQPQHFGDGTRLSIL.

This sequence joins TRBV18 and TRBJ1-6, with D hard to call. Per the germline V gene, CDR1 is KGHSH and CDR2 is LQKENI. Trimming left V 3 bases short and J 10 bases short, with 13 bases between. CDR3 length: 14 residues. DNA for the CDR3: TGTGCCAGCTCACCCCTCGAGTTGCAGTCACCCCTCCACTTT. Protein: CASSPLELQSPLHF.

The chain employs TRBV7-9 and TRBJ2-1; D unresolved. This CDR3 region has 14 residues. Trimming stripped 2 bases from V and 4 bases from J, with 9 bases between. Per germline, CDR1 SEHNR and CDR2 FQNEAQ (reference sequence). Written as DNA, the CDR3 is TGTGCCAGCAGCTTACGCGACCGTTACAATGAGCAGTTCTTC. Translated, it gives CASSLRDRYNEQFF.

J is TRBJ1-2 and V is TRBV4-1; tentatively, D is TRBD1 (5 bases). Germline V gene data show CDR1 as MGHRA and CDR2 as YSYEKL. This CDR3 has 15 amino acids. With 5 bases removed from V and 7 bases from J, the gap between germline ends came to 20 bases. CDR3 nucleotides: TGCGCCAGCAGCGTCGGCAGGGCTGCCCTATTTGGCTACACCTTC. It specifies CASSVGRAALFGYTF.

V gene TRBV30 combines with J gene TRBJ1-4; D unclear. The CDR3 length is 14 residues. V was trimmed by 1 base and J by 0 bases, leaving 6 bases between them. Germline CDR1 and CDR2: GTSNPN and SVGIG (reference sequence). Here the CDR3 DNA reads TGTGCCTGGAGTGCTTATGCAACTAATGAAAAACTGTTTTTT. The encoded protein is CAWSAYATNEKLFF.

The CDR3 sequence: CASSQLHTAASSYEQYF. CDR3 nucleotide sequence: TGCGCCAGCAGCCAACTACACACAGCGGCCAGCTCCTACGAGCAGTACTTC. The chain has TRBV4-1 and TRBJ2-7, with D perhaps TRBD2 (5 bases). Germline V gives CDR1 MGHRA, CDR2 YSYEKL. The V end was cut by 2 bases, the J end by 0 bases, with 17 bases between. The CDR3 spans 17 residues.